The clone carrying this T cell receptor beta chain was found a few times. The antigen is undetermined. The investigators reverse transcribed all of the isolated RNA, so they sequenced expressed TCRB transcripts. Clones were read by immunoSEQ multiplex PCR, and TCRdb kept only the in-frame ones, dropping some. There are about 360,000 clones in the sample; around 12% occur only once, and around 0.015% lies in the top ten. In germline, CDR1 is SQVTM, CDR2 ANQGSEA. With 7 bases removed from V and 1 base from J, the gap between germline ends came to 13 bases. There are 13 residues in the CDR3. CD4+ naive, central memory, regulatory and stem cell-like memory subsets were isolated by sorting on CD45RO/CCR7/CD25/CD127/CD95/CD27. Purity of each sorted population was above 95%. The sample comes from a study of beta chain features in type 1 diabetes. Study context: Similarity in age, gender and cell yields was seen between patients and healthy donors. Study conclusions and caveats: Healthy donors had naive, central memory and Treg TCRB repertoires that appeared less similar than those seen among patients.

The receptor comes from a man aged 18-30 years in good health. The sequenced material came from naive CD4+ T cells from blood. The V call is TRBV29-1, the J call TRBJ1-2, with D perhaps TRBD1 (5 bases). This CDR3 reads CSDRQRINYGYTF. The DNA for the CDR3 is TGCAGCGACCGACAGAGAATTAACTATGGCTACACCTTC.